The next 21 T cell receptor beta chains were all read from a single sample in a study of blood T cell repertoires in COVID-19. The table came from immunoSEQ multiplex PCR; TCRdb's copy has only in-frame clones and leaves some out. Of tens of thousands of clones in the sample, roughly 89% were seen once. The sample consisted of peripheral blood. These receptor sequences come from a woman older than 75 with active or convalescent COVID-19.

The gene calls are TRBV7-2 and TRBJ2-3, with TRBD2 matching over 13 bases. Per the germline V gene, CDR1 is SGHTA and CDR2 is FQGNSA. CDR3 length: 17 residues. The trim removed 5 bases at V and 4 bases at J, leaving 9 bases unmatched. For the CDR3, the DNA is TGTGCCAGCAGCGCGACGACTAGCGGGGGGAGGGCAGATACGCAGTATTTT. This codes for CASSATTSGGRADTQYF.

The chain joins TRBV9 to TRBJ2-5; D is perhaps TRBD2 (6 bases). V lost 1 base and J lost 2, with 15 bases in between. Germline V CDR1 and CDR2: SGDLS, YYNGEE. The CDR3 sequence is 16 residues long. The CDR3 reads CASSVPGQGLQETQYF. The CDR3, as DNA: TGTGCCAGCAGCGTACCCGGCCAGGGACTTCAAGAGACCCAGTACTTC. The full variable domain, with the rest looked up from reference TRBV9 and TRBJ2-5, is DSGVTQTPKHLITATGQRVTLRCSPRSGDLSVYWYQQSLDQGLQFLIQYYNGEERAKGNILERFSAQQFPDLHSELNLSSLELGDSALYFCASSVPGQGLQETQYFGPGTRLLVL.

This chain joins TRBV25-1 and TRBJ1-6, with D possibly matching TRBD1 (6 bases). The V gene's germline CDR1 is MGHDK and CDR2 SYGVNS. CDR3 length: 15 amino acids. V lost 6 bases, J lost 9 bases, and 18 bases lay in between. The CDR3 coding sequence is TGTGCCAGCAGAAACACACAGGGTGCGGGTTCACCCCTCCACTTT. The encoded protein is CASRNTQGAGSPLHF.

The CDR3 coding sequence is TGTGCCAGCAGTCCAGGGGGCCCCATTGCAACTAATGAAAAACTGTTTTTT. As protein: CASSPGGPIATNEKLFF. V is TRBV5-4 and J is TRBJ1-4, with 8 bases aligning to TRBD1. J lost 0 bases, V lost 5 bases, and 9 bases had no gene match. The CDR3 runs 17 residues. Germline lookup yields CDR1 SGHNT and CDR2 YYREEE (reference sequence).

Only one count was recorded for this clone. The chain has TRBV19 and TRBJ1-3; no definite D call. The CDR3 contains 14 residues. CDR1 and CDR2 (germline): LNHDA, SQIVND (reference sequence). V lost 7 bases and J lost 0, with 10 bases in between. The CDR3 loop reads CASNPGHSGNTIYF. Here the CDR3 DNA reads TGTGCCAGTAATCCAGGCCACTCTGGAAACACCATATATTTT.

In DNA, the CDR3 is TGTGCCACCAGTGATGGAAGGGGGAACACTGAAGCTTTCTTT. Its translation is CATSDGRGNTEAFF. The rearrangement links TRBV24-1 to TRBJ1-1, with a possible D match to TRBD1 (5 bases). This CDR3 has 14 amino acids. Trimming shortened V by 3 bases and J by 1 base, and 8 bases separated the two germline ends. The germline V gene has CDR1 KGHDR and CDR2 SFDVKD.

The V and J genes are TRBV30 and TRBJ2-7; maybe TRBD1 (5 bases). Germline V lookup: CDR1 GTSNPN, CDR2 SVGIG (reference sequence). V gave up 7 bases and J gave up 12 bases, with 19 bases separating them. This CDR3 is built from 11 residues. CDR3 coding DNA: TGTGCCTTCGAACACAGGACCCTTAGGTACTTC. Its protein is CAFEHRTLRYF. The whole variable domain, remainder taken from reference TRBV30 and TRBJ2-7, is SQTIHQWPATLVQPVGSPLSLECTVEGTSNPNLYWYRQAAGRGLQLLFYSVGIGQISSEVPQNLSASRPQDRQFILSSKKLLLSDSGFYLCAFEHRTLRYFGPGTRLTVT.

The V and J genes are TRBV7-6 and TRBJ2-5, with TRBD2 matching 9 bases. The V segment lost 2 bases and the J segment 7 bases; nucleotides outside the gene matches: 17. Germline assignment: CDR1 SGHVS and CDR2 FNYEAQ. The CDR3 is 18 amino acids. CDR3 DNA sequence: TGTGCCAGCAGCTTAAAATCGCCCCCGGATAGCGGGGGTGGGACCCAGTACTTC. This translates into CASSLKSPPDSGGGTQYF.

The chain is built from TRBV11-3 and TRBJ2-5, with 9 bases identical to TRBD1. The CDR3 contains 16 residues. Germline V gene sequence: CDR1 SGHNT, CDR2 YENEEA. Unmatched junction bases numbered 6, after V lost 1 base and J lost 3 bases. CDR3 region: CASSLAAGTGKETQYF. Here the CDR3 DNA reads TGTGCCAGCAGCTTAGCCGCCGGGACAGGGAAAGAGACCCAGTACTTC.

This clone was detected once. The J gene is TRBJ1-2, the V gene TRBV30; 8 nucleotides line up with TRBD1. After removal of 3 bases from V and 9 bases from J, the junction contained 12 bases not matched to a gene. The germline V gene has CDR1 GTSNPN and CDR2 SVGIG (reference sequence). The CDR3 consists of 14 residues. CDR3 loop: CAWRKQGQGASYTF. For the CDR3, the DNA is TGTGCCTGGAGGAAACAAGGGCAGGGGGCGAGCTACACCTTC.

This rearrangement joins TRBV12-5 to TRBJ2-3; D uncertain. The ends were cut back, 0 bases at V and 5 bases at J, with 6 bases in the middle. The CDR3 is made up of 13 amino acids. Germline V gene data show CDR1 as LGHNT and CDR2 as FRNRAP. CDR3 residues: CASGLVLGDTQYF. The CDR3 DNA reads TGTGCTAGTGGTTTGGTACTCGGAGATACGCAGTATTTT.

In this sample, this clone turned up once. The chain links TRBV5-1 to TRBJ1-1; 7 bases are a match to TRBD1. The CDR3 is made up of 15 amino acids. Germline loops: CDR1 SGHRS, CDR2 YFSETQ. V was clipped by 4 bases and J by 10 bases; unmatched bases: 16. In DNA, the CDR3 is TGCGCCAGCAGCCCCCAGACCGGGACAGCAGCGGGAGCTTTCTTT. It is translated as CASSPQTGTAAGAFF.

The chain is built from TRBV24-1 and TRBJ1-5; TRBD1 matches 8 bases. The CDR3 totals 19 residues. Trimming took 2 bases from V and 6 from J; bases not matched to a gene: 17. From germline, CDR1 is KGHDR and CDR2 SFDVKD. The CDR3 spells CATSDSGAGGRQSSQPQHF. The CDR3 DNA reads TGTGCCACCAGTGATTCGGGGGCAGGGGGCCGACAGAGTAGTCAGCCCCAGCATTTT.

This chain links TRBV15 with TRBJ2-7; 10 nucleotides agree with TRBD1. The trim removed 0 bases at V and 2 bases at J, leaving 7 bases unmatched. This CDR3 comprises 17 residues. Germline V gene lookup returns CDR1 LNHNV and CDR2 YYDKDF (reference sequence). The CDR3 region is CATSRDKGTGDPYEQYF. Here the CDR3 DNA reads TGTGCCACCAGCAGAGATAAGGGGACAGGGGATCCCTACGAGCAGTACTTC.

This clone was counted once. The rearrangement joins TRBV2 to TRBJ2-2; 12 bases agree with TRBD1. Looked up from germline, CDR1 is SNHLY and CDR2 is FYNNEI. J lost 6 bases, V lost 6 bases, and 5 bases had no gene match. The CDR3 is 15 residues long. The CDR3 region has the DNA TGTGCCAGCAGACCGGGACAGGGGGCCCCCGGGGAGCTGTTTTTT. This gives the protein CASRPGQGAPGELFF.

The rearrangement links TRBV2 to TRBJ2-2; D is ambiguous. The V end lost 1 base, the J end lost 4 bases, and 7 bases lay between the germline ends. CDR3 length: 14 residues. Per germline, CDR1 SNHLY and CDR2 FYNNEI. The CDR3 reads CASSEEDTTGELFF. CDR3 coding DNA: TGTGCCAGCAGTGAAGAAGACACCACCGGGGAGCTGTTTTTT.

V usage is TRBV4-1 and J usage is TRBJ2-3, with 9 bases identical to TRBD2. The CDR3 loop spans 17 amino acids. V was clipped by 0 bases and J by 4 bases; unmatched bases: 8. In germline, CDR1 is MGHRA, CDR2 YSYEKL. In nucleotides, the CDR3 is TGCGCCAGCAGCCAAGATCCTGGCGGGAGGGCCCCAGATACGCAGTATTTT. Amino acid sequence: CASSQDPGGRAPDTQYF.

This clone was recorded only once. CDR3 protein: CASSFRGHGTGELFF. CDR3 DNA sequence: TGTGCCAGCAGTTTTCGGGGTCACGGCACCGGGGAGCTGTTTTTT. V and J are TRBV6-2 or TRBV6-3 and TRBJ2-2; TRBD2 is a possible D gene (5 bases). In germline, CDR1 is MNHEY, CDR2 SVGEGT. The CDR3 consists of 15 residues. V gave up 4 bases and J gave up 4 bases, with 13 bases separating them.

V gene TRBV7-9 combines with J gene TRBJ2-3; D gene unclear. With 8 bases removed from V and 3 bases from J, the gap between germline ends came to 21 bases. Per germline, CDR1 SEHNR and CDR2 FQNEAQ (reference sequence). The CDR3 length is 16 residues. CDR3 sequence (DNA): TGTGCCAGCTCCCCGGGTCAGAACTTTGAGACAGATACGCAGTATTTT. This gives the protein CASSPGQNFETDTQYF.

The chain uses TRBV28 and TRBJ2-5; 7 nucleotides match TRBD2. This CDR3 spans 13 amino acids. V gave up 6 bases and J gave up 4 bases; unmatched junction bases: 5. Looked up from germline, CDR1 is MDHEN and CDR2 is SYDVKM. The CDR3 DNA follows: TGTGCCAGCAGAGAGGGAGGGGTAGAGACCCAGTACTTC. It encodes CASREGGVETQYF. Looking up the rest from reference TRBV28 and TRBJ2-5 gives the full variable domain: DVKVTQSSRYLVKRTGEKVFLECVQDMDHENMFWYRQDPGLGLRLIYFSYDVKMKEKGDIPEGYSVSREKKERFSLILESASTNQTSMYLCASREGGVETQYFGPGTRLLVL.

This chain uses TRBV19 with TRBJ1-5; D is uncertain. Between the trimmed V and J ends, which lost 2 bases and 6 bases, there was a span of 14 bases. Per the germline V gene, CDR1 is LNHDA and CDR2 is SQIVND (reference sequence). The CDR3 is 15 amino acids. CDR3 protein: CASSITGSVAQPQHF. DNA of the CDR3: TGTGCCAGTAGTATAACCGGGTCCGTGGCTCAGCCCCAGCATTTT. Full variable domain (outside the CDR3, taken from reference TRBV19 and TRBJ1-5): DGGITQSPKYLFRKEGQNVTLSCEQNLNHDAMYWYRQDPGQGLRLIYYSQIVNDFQKGDIAEGYSVSREKKESFPLTVTSAQKNPTAFYLCASSITGSVAQPQHFGDGTRLSIL.